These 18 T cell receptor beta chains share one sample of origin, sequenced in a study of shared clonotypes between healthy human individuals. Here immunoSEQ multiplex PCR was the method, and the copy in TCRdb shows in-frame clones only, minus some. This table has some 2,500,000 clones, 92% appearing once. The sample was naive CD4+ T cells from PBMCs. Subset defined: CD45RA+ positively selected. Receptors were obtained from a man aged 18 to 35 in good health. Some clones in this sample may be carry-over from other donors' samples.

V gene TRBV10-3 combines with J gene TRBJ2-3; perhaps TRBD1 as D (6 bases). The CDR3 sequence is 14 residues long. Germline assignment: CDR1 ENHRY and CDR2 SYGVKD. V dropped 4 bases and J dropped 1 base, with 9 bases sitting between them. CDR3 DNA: TGTGCCATCAGTGGACAGGAAGGCACAGATACGCAGTATTTT. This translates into CAISGQEGTDTQYF.

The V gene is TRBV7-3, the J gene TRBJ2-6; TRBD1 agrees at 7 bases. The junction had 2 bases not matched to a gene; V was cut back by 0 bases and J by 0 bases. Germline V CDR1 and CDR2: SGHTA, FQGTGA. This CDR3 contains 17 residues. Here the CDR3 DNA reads TGTGCCAGCAGCTTAACCGGGACAGCCTCTGGGGCCAACGTCCTGACTTTC. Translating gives CASSLTGTASGANVLTF.

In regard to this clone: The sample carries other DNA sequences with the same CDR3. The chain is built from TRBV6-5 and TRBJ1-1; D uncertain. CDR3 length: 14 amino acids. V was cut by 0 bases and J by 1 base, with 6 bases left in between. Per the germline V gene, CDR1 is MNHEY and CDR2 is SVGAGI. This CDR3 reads CASSYSPGNTEAFF. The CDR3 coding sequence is TGTGCCAGCAGTTACTCACCGGGGAACACTGAAGCTTTCTTT.

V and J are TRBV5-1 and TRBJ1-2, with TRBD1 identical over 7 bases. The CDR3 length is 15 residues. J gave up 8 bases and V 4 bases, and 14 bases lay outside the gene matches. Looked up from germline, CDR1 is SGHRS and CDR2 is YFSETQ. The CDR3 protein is CASSPYLTGADGYTF. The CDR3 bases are TGCGCCAGCAGCCCGTACCTTACAGGGGCGGACGGCTACACCTTC.

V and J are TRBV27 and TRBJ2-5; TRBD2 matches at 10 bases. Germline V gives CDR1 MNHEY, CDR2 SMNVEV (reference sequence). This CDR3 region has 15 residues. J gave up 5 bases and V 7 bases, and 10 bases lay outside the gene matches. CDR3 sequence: CASTGAGGYRETQYF. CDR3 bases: TGTGCCAGCACAGGAGCGGGAGGGTATCGGGAGACCCAGTACTTC.

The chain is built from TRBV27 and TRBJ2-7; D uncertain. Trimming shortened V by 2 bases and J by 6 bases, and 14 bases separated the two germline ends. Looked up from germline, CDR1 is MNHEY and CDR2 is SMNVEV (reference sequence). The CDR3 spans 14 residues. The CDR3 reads CASSLRGSRFEQYF. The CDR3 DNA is TGTGCCAGCAGTTTACGTGGTTCGCGGTTCGAGCAGTACTTC.

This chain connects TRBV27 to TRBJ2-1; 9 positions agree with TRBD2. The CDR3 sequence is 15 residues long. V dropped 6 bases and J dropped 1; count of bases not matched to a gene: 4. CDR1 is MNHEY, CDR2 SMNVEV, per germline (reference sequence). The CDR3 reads CASSISGSSYNEQFF. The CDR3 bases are TGTGCCAGCAGCATTAGCGGGAGTTCCTACAATGAGCAGTTCTTC.

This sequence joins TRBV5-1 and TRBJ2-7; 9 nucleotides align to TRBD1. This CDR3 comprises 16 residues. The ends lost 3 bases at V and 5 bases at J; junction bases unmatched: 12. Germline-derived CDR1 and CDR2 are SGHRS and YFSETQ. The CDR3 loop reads CASSSDRGIRGDEQYF. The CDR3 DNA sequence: TGCGCCAGCAGCTCTGACAGGGGGATTAGAGGGGACGAGCAGTACTTC. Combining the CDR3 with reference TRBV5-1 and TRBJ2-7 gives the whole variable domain KAGVTQTPRYLIKTRGQQVTLSCSPISGHRSVSWYQQTPGQGLQFLFEYFSETQRNKGNFPGRFSGRQFSNSRSEMNVSTLELGDSALYLCASSSDRGIRGDEQYFGPGTRLTVT.

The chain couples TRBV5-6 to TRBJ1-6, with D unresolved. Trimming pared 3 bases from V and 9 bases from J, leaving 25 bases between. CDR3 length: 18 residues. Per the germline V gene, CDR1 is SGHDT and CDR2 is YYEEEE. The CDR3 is CASSYVRDNYAWSSPLHF. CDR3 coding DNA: TGTGCCAGCAGCTACGTCCGGGATAACTATGCTTGGAGTTCACCCCTCCACTTT.

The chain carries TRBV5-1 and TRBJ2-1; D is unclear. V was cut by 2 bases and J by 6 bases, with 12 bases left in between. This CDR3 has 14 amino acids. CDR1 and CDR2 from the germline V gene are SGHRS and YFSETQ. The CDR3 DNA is TGCGCCAGCAGCTTAACCCCAGCCTCCAATGAGCAGTTCTTC. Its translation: CASSLTPASNEQFF.

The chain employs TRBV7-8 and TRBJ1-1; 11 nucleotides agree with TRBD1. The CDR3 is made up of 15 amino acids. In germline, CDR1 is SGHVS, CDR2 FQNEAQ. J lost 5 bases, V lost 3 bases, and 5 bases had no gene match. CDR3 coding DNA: TGTGCCAGCAGCTTGACCGGGACAGGGGGGACTGAAGCTTTCTTT. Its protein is CASSLTGTGGTEAFF.

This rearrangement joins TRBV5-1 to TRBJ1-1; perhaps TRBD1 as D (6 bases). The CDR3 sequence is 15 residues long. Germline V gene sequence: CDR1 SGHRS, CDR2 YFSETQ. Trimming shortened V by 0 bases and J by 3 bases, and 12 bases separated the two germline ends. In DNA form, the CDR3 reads TGCGCCAGCAGCTTGGTTGCAGGGGTGTACACTGAAGCTTTCTTT. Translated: CASSLVAGVYTEAFF.

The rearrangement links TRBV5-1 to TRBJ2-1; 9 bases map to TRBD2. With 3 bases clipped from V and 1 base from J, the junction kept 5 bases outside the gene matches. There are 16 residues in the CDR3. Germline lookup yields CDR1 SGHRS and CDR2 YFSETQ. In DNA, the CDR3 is TGCGCCAGCAGCTCAAGACTAGCGGAATCCTACAATGAGCAGTTCTTC. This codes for CASSSRLAESYNEQFF.

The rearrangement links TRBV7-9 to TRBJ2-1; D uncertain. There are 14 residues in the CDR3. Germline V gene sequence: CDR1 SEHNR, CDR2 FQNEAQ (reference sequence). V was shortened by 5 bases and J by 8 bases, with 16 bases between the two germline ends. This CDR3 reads CASSPQMVSDEQFF. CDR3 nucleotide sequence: TGTGCCAGCAGCCCACAGATGGTGTCGGATGAGCAGTTCTTC.

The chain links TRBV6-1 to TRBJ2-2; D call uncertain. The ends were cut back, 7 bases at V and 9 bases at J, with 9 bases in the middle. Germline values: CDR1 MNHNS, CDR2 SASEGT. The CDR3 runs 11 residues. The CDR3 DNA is TGTGCCAGCAAGGTAGTCCGGGAGCTGTTTTTT. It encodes CASKVVRELFF.

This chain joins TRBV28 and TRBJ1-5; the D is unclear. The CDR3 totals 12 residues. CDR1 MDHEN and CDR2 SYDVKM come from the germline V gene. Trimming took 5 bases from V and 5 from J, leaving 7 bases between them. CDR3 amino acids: CASSPHDQPQHF. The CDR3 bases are TGTGCCAGCAGTCCCCACGATCAGCCCCAGCATTTT.

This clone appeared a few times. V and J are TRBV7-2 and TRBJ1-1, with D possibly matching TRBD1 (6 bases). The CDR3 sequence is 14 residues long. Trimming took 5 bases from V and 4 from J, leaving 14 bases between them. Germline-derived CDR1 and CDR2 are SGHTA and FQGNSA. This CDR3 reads CASSPPTGFTEAFF. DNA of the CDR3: TGTGCCAGCAGCCCGCCGACAGGATTCACTGAAGCTTTCTTT.

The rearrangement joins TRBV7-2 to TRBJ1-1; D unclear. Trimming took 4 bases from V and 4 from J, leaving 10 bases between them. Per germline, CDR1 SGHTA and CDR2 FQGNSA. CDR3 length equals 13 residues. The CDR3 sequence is CASSYGWTTEAFF. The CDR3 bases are TGTGCCAGCAGCTACGGCTGGACCACTGAAGCTTTCTTT.